Listed below are T cell receptor beta chains from one sample, sequenced in a study of cytomegalovirus exposure and HLA in healthy donors. Produced via immunoSEQ multiplex PCR; TCRdb's table is partial and in-frame only. The sample lists tens of thousands of clones, roughly 76% occurring once. The sequenced sample was PBMCs. Receptors were obtained from a man aged 55-75 years in good health and CMV-seropositive. CDR3s include the opening cysteine and the closing phenylalanine or tryptophan.

TRBJ2-1,TRBV5-1,15,CASSFGRGAVEGQFF
.,TRBV5-5,13,CASRGASSYEQYF
TRBJ2-7,TRBV5-1,14,CASSLDGQGYEQYF
TRBJ2-5,TRBV2,14,CASSGGGASETQYF
TRBJ2-5,TRBV28,14,CASSLWGPQETQYF
TRBJ1-6,TRBV11-2,15,CASSTPGAARSPLHF
TRBJ2-1,TRBV5-4,15,CASSLNNRVINEQFF
TRBJ1-4,TRBV4-1,20,CASSQELGFGGLGLREKLFF
TRBJ2-3,TRBV13,13,CASSVGLPSTQYF
TRBJ2-2,TRBV5-5,15,CASSLGGRDTGELFF
TRBJ2-2,TRBV27,19,CASSFGGTGTGVHTGELFF
TRBJ2-2,TRBV4-1,15,CASSRGSGETGELFF
TRBJ2-5,TRBV29-1,13,CSVDARGKETQYF